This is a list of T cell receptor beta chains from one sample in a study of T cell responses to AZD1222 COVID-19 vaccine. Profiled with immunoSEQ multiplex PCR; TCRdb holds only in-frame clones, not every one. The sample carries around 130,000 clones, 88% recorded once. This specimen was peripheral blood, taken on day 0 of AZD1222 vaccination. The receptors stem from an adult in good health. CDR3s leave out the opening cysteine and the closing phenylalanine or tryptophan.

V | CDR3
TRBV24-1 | ATSDPPAIYPQH
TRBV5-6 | ASSSRQAGLYEQY
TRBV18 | ASFLPGLQHDNEQF
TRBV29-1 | SAEDFDTEAF
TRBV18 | ASSPLDTNYGYT
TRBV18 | ASLDSGYGYT
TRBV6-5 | ASSSGRRVDGYT
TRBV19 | ASTAGGSSYNSPLH
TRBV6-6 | ATAGGVGEKLF
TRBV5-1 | ASSLDRAGGNTIY
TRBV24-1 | ATSADPGQGWYNEQF
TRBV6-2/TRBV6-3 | ASSYHRQTSNQPQH
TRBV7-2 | ASSLGDWRLQY
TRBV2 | ASTLDGYGYT
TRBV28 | ASSSPRGSGNTIY
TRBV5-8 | ASSLTIGGNQPQH
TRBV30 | AWSGGSNQPQH
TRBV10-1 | ASSERGGNTGELF
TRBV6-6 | ASRGIGVDREAEAF
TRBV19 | ASSIISLGEKLF